The present entry profiles one T cell receptor beta chain with its context. The data originate from a study of OX40 agonist ivuxolimab in advanced cancers. Libraries were prepared by immunoSEQ multiplex PCR; TCRdb keeps only in-frame clonotypes and omits some of them. The table has 65,000 to 75,000 clones, 88% seen once. V dropped 1 base and J dropped 4 bases, with 5 bases sitting between them. The CDR3 is made up of 12 amino acids. CDR1 and CDR2 (germline): SEHNR, FQNEAQ (reference sequence). The sample in question was CD4+ or CD8+ T cells sorted from blood, obtained in a trial of the OX40 agonist ivuxolimab. This clonotype was obtained from an adult with an advanced solid tumor such as melanoma, head and neck, liver or kidney cancer. The rearrangement joins TRBV7-9 to TRBJ2-7; unclear D gene. The CDR3 region is CASSLGKYEQYF. The CDR3 coding sequence is TGTGCCAGCAGCTTAGGAAAATACGAGCAGTACTTC. The whole variable domain, remainder taken from reference TRBV7-9 and TRBJ2-7, is DTGVSQNPRHKITKRGQNVTFRCDPISEHNRLYWYRQTLGQGPEFLTYFQNEAQLEKSRLLSDRFSAERPKGSFSTLEIQRTEQGDSAMYLCASSLGKYEQYFGPGTRLTVT.